This entry concerns a single T cell receptor beta chain. Its antigen is still unknown. The data belong to a study of OX40 agonist ivuxolimab in advanced cancers. Study context: Treatment of patients was with ivuxolimab, an agonistic anti-OX40 (CD134) antibody. Age averaged around 60 years (range roughly 20 to 90), and more than 80% were male. Regarding the study as a whole: Which antigen the expanded peripheral T cells recognized is unknown.

Using immunoSEQ multiplex PCR, the repertoire was profiled, and TCRdb retains in-frame clones only, with some absent. The repertoire consists of roughly 20,000 clones, with about 86% occurring once and the leading ten covering over 12%. The receptor was derived from an adult with an advanced solid tumor such as melanoma, head and neck, liver or kidney cancer. Specimen: CD4+ or CD8+ T cells sorted from blood, collected in a trial of the OX40 agonist ivuxolimab.

CDR3 in DNA: TGTGCCAGCAGCTCCTTGACAGGGAGGGACACTGAAGCTTTCTTT. It specifies CASSSLTGRDTEAFF. The rearrangement joins TRBV11-1 to TRBJ1-1; 7 bases fit TRBD1. The CDR3 is 15 amino acids. After removal of 4 bases from V and 3 bases from J, the junction contained 8 bases not matched to a gene. CDR1 and CDR2 from the germline V gene are SGHAT and FQDESV (reference sequence).